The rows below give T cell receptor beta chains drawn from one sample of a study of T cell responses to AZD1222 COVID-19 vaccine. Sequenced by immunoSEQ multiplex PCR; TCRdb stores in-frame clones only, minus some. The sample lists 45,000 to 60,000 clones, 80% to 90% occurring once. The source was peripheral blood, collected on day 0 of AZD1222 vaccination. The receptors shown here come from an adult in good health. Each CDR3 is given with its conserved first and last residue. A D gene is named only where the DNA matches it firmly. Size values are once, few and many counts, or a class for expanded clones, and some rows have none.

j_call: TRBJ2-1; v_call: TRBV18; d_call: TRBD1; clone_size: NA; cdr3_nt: TGTGCCAGCTCACCGGGACAGGCGGGGTACAATGAGCAGTTCTTC; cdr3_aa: CASSPGQAGYNEQFF
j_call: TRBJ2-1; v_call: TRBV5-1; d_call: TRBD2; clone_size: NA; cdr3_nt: TGCGCCAGCAGCTTCCGTATAGCGGGAATCTCCTACAATGAGCAGTTCTTC; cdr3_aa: CASSFRIAGISYNEQFF
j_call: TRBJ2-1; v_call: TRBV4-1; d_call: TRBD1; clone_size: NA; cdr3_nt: TGCGCCAGCAGCCGGGTGGGACAGGGCTTGGGTAATGAGCAGTTCTTC; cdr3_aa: CASSRVGQGLGNEQFF
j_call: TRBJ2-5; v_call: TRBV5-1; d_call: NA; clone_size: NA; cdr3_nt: TGCGCCAGCAGCCTAGGACTAAACCAAGAGACCCAGTACTTC; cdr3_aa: CASSLGLNQETQYF
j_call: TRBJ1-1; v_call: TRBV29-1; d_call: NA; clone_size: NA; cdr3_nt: TGTATCGTTTGGGGAGGGGTAAACACTGAAGCTTTCTTT; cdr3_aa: CIVWGGVNTEAFF
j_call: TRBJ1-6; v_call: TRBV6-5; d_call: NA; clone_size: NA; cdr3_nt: TGTGCCAGCAGCTTAACAGGGACCAATTCACCCCTCCACTTT; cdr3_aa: CASSLTGTNSPLHF
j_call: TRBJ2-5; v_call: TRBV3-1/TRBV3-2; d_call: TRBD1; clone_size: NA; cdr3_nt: TGTGCCAGCAGCCAAGATCGGGGGGACAGGGAGCGGTTCAGAGGGGAGACCCAGTACTTC; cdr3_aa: CASSQDRGDRERFRGETQYF
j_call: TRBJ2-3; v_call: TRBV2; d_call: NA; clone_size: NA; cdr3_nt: TGTGCCAGCAGTGAACGAGTGTTGGGCACAGATACGCAGTATTTT; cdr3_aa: CASSERVLGTDTQYF
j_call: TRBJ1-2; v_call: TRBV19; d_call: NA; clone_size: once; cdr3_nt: TGTGCCAGTACCCTCGGAGCGTTACAGCTCTATGGCTACACCTTC; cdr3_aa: CASTLGALQLYGYTF
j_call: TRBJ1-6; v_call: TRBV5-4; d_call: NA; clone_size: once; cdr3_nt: TGTGCCAGCAGCATGAACCCGAGTGGGGCCGGTTCACCCCTCCACTTT; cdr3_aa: CASSMNPSGAGSPLHF
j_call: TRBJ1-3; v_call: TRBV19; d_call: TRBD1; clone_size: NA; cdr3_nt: TGTGCCAGTAGTATAGGCGGACAGGGCTCTGGAAACACCATATATTTT; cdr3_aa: CASSIGGQGSGNTIYF
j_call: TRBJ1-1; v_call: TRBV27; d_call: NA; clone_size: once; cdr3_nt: TGTGCCAGCGCTTCCATTGGGGGATGGGCTTTCTTT; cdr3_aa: CASASIGGWAFF
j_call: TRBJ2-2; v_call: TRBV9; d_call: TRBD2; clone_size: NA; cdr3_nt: TGTGCCAGCAGCGGGGAACTAGCGGCAGGCTACGGGGAGCTGTTTTTT; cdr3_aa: CASSGELAAGYGELFF
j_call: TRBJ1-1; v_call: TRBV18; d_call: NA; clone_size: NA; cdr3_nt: TGTGCCAGCTCACCAACCAGGGTGGGAACTGAAGCTTTCTTT; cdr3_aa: CASSPTRVGTEAFF
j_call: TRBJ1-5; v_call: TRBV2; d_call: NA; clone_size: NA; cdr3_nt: TGTGCCAGCAGTGAAGCTATTGACCGTAATCAGCCCCAGCATTTT; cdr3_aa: CASSEAIDRNQPQHF
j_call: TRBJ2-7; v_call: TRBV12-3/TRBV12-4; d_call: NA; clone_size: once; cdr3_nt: TGTGCCAGCAGACTTGACTACGAGCAGTACTTC; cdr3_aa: CASRLDYEQYF
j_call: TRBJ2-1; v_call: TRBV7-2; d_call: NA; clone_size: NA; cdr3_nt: TGTGCCAGCAGCCTAGGACTAATCGATGAGCAGTTCTTC; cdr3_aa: CASSLGLIDEQFF
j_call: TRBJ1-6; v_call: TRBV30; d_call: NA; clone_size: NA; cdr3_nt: TGTGCCTGGGGAGGGGACCCGAATTCACCCCTCCACTTT; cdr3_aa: CAWGGDPNSPLHF
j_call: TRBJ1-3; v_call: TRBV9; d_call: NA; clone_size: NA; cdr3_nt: TGTGCCAGCAGCGTGACGACGGGGACTTCTGGAAACACCATATATTTT; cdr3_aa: CASSVTTGTSGNTIYF
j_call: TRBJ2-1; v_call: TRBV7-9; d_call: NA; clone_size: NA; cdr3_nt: TGTGCCAGCAGCTTAGTTAACCCCCTAGCGCCCACCTACAATGAGCAGTTCTTC; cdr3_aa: CASSLVNPLAPTYNEQFF
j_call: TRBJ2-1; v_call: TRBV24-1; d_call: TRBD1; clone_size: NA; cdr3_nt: TGTGCCACCAGTGATTCGCCGGGACAGGGGGCACAAGAGCAGTTCTTC; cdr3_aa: CATSDSPGQGAQEQFF
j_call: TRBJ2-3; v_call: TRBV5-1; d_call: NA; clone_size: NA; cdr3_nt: TGCGCCAGCAGCCCCCTCGGGACCCCCCTGGATACGCAGTATTTT; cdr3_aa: CASSPLGTPLDTQYF
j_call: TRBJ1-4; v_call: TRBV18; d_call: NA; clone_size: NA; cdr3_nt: TGTGCCAGCTCACCAGAACTTAATGAAAAACTGTTTTTT; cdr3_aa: CASSPELNEKLFF
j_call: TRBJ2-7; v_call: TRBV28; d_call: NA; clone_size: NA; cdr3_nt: TGTGCCAGCAGTTTAGAACCCTACGAGCAGTACTTC; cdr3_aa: CASSLEPYEQYF
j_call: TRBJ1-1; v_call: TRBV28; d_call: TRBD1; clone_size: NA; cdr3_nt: TGTGCCAGCGCCCAGGGGGGCCTGAACACTGAAGCTTTCTTT; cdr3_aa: CASAQGGLNTEAFF
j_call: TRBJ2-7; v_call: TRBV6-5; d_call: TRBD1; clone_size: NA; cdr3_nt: TGTGCCAGCAGACGAGGGACAGACTACGAGCAGTACTTC; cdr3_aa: CASRRGTDYEQYF
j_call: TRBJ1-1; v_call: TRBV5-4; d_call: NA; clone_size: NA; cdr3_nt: TGTGCCAGCAGCTTCAGGGGCACTGAAGCTTTCTTT; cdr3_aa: CASSFRGTEAFF
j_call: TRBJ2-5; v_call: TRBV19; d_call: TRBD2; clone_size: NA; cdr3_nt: TGTGCCAGTAATACCGCGACTAGCGGGGGGGGAGCCCAGTACTTC; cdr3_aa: CASNTATSGGGAQYF
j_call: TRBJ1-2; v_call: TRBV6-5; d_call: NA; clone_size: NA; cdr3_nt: TGTGCCAGCAAGACGGCGGATCCAGGGGATGGCTACACCTTC; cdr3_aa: CASKTADPGDGYTF
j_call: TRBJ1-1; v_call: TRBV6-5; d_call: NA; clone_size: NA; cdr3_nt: TGTGCCAGCAGTTACGACAGACGAGGAACTGAAGCTTTCTTT; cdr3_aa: CASSYDRRGTEAFF
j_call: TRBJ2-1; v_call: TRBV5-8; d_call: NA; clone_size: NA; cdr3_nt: TGTGCCAGCAGCCCTGTACAGACAGGGCGGGGTGAGCAGTTCTTC; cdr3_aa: CASSPVQTGRGEQFF
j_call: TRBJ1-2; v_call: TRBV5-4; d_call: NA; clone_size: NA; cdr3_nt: TGTGCCAGCACCCTCCCAGGGGCTGCTTTAGACAACTATGGCTACACCTTC; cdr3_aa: CASTLPGAALDNYGYTF
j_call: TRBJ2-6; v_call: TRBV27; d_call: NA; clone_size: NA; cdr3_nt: TGTGCCAGCAGTTTCACAGGGAACCCTGGGGCCAACGTCCTGACTTTC; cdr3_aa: CASSFTGNPGANVLTF
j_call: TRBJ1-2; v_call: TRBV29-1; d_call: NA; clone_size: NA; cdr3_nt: TGCAGCGTTGAAGGAGAGGGAAACTATGGCTACACCTTC; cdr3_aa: CSVEGEGNYGYTF
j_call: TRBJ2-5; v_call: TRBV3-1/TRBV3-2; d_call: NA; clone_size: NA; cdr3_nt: TGTGCCAGCAGCCAAGGTACAGCGGGAGAGACCCAGTACTTC; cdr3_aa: CASSQGTAGETQYF
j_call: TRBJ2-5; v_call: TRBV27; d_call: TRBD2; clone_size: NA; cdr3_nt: TGTGCCAGCAGTTTACTAGCGGGGTTCCAAGAGACCCAGTACTTC; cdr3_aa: CASSLLAGFQETQYF
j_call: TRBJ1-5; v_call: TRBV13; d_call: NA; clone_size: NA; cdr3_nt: TGTGCCAGCAGCTTGCAGGGGAATCAGCCCCAGCATTTT; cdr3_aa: CASSLQGNQPQHF
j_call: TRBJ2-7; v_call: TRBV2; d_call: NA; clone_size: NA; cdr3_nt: TGTGCCAGCACTGGCTCCTACGAGCAGTACTTC; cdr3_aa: CASTGSYEQYF
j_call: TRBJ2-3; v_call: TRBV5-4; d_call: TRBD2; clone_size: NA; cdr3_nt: TGTGCCAGCAGCTTAAAGACTAGCGGGAGAACAGATACGCAGTATTTT; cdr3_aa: CASSLKTSGRTDTQYF
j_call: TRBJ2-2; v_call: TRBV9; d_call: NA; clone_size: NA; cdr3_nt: TGTGCCAGCAGCGGTCTAAGGGACACCGGGGAGCTGTTTTTT; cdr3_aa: CASSGLRDTGELFF
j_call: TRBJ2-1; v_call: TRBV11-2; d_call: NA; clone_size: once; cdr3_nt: TGTGCCAGCAGCTTAAGGCTAGCTGCAAACAATGAGCAGTTCTTC; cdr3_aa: CASSLRLAANNEQFF
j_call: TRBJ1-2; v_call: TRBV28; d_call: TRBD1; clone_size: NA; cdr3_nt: TGTGCCAGCAGTTTAGGAGGACAGGGGGTTCGCTACACCTTC; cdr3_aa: CASSLGGQGVRYTF
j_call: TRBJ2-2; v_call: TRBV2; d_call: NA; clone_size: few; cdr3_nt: TGTGCCAGCAGTGTCCTTAACACCGGGGAGCTGTTTTTT; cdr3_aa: CASSVLNTGELFF
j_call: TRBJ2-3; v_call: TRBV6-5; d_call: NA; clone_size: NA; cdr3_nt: TGTGCCAGCAGCCGAGGGGATGGCACAGATACGCAGTATTTT; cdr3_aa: CASSRGDGTDTQYF
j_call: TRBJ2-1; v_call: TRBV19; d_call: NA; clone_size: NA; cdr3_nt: TGTGCCAGTAGTCCGGGCCCAGGGGTTAATGAGCAGTTCTTC; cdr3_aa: CASSPGPGVNEQFF
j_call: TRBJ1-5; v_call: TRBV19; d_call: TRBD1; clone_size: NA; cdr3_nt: TGTGCCAGTACCCAGGGGGGCCAGTCCCAGCATTTT; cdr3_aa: CASTQGGQSQHF
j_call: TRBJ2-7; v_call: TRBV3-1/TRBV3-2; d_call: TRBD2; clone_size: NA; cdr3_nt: TGTGCCAGCAGCCAAGGGCCTGCCGCGGGAGGGTACTCCTACGAGCAGTACTTC; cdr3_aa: CASSQGPAAGGYSYEQYF